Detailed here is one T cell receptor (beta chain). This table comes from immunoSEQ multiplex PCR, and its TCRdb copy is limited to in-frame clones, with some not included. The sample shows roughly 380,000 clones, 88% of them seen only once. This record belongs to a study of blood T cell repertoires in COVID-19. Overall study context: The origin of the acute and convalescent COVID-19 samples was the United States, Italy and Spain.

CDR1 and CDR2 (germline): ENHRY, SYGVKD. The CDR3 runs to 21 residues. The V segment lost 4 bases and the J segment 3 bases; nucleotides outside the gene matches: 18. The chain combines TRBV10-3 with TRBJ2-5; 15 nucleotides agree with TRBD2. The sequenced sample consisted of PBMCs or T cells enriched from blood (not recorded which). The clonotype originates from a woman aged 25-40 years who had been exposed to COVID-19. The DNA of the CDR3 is TGTGCCATCAGTGCCCGTACCCGGACTAGCGGGAGGGCCGGGGTCGAAGAGACCCAGTACTTC. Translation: CAISARTRTSGRAGVEETQYF.